This T cell receptor beta chain was recovered during a study of PD-1 blockade in classical Hodgkin lymphoma. The assay was immunoSEQ multiplex PCR, and TCRdb's table has in-frame clones only and misses some. The profile shows about 64,000 clones, about 92% of them singletons. Broader study findings: When set against healthy donors, newly diagnosed patients were reported to show lower baseline TCR diversity.

Time point specified: cycle 4 day 1 (C4D1), after 6 weeks of nivolumab. All the patients suffered relapse after autologous stem cell transplantation, and brentuximab vedotin exposure differed. Remarks on this clone: Its target is not known.

The input for sequencing was peripheral blood mononuclear cells (PBMCs), taken before the fourth cycle of nivolumab. This clonotype was obtained from a human donor with classical Hodgkin lymphoma.

CDR3 in amino acids: CASSNGQAKETQYF. The CDR3 region has the DNA TGTGCCAGCAGCAACGGACAGGCAAAAGAGACCCAGTACTTC. The chain is built from TRBV5-4 and TRBJ2-5; TRBD1 matches at 7 bases. Germline V gives CDR1 SGHNT, CDR2 YYREEE (reference sequence). The CDR3 sequence is 14 residues long. V gave up 4 bases and J gave up 3 bases; unmatched junction bases: 6.